This entry concerns a single TCR beta chain. Its antigen remains unidentified. These data are taken from a study of shared clonotypes between healthy human individuals. General observations from the study: The study found 4.5% to 5% of naive CD4 clonotypes shared across a few donors.

Germline-derived CDR1 and CDR2 are SGHTA and FQGNSA. Trimming removed 7 bases from V and 9 bases from J, with 10 bases in between. The CDR3 totals 11 residues. The table came from immunoSEQ multiplex PCR; TCRdb's copy has only in-frame clones and leaves some out. The sample contains nearly 1 million clones, approximately 76% of which appear only once. The receptor's source is a man in his late teens or twenties in good health. The sequenced sample was memory CD4+ T cells sorted from blood. Indicated subset: CD45RA-negative fraction. The genes are TRBV7-2 and TRBJ2-1; D unresolved. CDR3 in DNA: TGTGCCAGCACCTCCTTGGTTGAGCAGTTCTTC. Its protein is CASTSLVEQFF.